This T cell receptor (beta chain) derives from a study of CD8 T cells in ankylosing spondylitis. Quantitative 5'-RACE with molecular barcodes was used to make the TCR beta libraries. MiXCR was run by TCRdb on the 5' RACE reads, yielding one entry per CDR3 protein. This table holds around 540,000 distinct CDR3 sequences, roughly 13% found once. Only a few counts were recorded for this clonotype. The antigen remains unidentified. Study observations and caveats: Enrichment of disease-linked clones was reportedly significant in matched ankylosing spondylitis synovial fluid. Peripheral blood held disease-linked clones only at relatively low frequency, and these were CD8+. Prior literature has documented some motif variants in synovial fluid and blood from reactive arthritis. A motif of roughly 8 highly homologous TCR beta variants was seen as apparently characteristic of ankylosing spondylitis blood.

The ends were cut back, 6 bases at V and 6 bases at J, with 14 bases in the middle. The CDR3 sequence is 13 residues long. Sequences were obtained from blood, either unsorted or a sorted T cell fraction (not recorded which). This clonotype was sampled from a male donor with ankylosing spondylitis. V gene TRBV12-3 or TRBV12-4 combines with J gene TRBJ1-2; D not resolved. CDR3 coding DNA: TGTGCCAGCAGCCCTATCGCGGGCGATGGCTACACCTTC. This gives the protein CASSPIAGDGYTF.